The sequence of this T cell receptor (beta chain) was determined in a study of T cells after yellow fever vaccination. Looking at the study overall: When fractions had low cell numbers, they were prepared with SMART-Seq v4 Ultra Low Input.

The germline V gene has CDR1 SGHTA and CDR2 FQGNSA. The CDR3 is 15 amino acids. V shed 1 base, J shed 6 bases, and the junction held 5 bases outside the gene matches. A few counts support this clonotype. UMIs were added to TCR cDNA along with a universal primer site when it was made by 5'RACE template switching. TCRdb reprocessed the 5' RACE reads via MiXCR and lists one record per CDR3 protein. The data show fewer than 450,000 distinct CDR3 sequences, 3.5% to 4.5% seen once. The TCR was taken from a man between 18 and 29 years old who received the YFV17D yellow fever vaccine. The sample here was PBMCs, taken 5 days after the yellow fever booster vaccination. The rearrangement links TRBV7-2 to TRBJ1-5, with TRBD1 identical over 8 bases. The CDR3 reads CASSLEQGEGQPQHF. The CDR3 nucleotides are TGTGCCAGCAGCTTAGAACAGGGGGAAGGTCAGCCCCAGCATTTT.